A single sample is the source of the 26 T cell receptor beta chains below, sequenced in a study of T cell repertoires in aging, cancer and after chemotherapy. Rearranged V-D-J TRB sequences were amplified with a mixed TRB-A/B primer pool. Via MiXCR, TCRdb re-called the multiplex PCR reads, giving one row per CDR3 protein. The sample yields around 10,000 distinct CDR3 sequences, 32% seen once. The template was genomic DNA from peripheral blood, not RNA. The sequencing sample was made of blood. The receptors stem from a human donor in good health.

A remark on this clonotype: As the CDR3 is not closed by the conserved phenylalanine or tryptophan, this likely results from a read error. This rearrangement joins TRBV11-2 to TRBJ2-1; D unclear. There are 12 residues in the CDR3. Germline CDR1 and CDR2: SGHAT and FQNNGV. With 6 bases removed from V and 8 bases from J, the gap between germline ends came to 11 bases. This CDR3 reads CASSPIGDEQFI. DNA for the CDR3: TGTGCCAGCAGTCCTATAGGCGATGAGCAGTTCATC.

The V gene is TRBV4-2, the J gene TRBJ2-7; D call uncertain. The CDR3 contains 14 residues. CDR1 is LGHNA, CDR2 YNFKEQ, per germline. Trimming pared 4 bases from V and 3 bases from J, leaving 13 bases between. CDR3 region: CASSRNPSNYEQYF. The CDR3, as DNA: TGTGCCAGCAGCCGAAATCCGTCCAACTACGAGCAGTACTTC.

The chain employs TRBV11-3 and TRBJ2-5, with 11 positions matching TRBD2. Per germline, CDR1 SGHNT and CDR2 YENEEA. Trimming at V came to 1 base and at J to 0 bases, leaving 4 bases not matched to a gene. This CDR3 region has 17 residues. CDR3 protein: CASSLVLAGVYQETQYF. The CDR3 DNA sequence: TGTGCCAGCAGCTTAGTACTAGCGGGGGTGTACCAAGAGACCCAGTACTTC.

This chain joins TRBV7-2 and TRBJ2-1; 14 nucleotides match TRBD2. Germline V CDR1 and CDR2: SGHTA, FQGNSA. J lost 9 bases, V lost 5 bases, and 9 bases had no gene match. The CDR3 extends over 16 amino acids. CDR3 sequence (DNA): TGTGCCAGCAGCCAGGGGACTAGCGGGGGTCTGGGTGAGCAGTTCTTC. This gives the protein CASSQGTSGGLGEQFF. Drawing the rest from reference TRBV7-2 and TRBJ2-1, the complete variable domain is GAGVSQSPSNKVTEKGKDVELRCDPISGHTALYWYRQSLGQGLEFLIYFQGNSAPDKSGLPSDRFSAERTGGSVSTLTIQRTQQEDSAVYLCASSQGTSGGLGEQFFGPGTRLTVL.

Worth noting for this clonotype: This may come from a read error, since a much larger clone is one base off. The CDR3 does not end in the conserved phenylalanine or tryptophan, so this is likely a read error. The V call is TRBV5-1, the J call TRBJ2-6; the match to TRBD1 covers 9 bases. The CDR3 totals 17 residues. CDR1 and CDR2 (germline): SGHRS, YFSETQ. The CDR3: CASSSRDRVSGANVLTL. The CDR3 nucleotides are TGTGCCAGCAGCTCCCGGGACAGGGTATCGGGGGCCAACGTCCTGACTTTA.

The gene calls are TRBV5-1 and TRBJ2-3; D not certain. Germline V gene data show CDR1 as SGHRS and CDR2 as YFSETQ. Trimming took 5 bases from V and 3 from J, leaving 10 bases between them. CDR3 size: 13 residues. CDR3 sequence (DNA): TGCGCCAGCAGGGTAGCCGGGACAGATACGCAGTATTTT. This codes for CASRVAGTDTQYF.

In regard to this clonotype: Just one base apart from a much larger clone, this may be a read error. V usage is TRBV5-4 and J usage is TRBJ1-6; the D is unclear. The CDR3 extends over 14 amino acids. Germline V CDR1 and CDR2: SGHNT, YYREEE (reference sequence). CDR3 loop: CASSQAYDNSHLHF. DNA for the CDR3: TGTGCCAGCAGCCAAGCGTATGATAATTCACACCTCCACTTT.

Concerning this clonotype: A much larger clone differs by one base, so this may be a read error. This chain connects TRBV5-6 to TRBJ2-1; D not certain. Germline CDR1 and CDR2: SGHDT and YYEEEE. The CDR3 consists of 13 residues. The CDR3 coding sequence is TGTGCCAGCAGCCAGAGACCGGGTAATGAGCAGTCCTTC. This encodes CASSQRPGNEQSF.

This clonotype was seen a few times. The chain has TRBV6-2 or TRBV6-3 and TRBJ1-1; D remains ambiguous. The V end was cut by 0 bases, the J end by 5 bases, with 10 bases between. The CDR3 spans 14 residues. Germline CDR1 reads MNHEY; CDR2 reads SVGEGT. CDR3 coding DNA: TGTGCCAGCAGTTACTCGTACAGCAGGACTGAAGCTTTCTTT. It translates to CASSYSYSRTEAFF.

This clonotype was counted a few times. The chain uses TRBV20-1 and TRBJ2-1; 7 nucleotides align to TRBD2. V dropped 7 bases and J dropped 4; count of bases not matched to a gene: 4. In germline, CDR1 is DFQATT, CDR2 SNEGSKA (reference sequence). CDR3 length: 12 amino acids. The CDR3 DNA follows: TGCAGTGGAGGGCGGGAGTACAATGAGCAGTTCTTC. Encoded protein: CSGGREYNEQFF.

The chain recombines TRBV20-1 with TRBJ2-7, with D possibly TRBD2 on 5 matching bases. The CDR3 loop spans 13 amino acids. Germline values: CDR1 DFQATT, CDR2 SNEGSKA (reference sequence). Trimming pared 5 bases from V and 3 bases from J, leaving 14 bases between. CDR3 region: CSAAGPRGYEQYF. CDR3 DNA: TGCAGTGCTGCCGGGCCTCGGGGCTACGAGCAGTACTTC.

Here the CDR3 reads CASSELPYHQTQHF. CDR3 in DNA: TGTGCCAGCAGTGAACTTCCATACCACCAAACCCAGCATTTT. This rearrangement joins TRBV6-1 to TRBJ1-5; D gene unclear. The V end lost 2 bases, the J end lost 11 bases, and 16 bases lay between the germline ends. Germline loops: CDR1 MNHNS, CDR2 SASEGT. The CDR3 contains 14 residues.

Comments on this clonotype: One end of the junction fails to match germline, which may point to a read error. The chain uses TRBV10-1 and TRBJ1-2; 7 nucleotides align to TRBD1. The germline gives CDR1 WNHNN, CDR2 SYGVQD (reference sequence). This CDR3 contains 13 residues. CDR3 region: CASSEDRVNGHTF. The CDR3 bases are TGCGCCAGCAGTGAAGACAGGGTAAATGGCCACACCTTC.

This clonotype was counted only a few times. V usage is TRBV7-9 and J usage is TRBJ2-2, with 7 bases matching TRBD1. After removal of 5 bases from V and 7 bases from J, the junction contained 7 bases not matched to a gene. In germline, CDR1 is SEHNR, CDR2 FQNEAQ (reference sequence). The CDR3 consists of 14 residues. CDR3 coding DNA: TGTGCCAGCAGCGTGACAGGGCAGGTCGGGGAGCTGTTTTTT. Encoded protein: CASSVTGQVGELFF. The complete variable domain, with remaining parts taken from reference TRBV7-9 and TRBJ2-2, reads DTGVSQNPRHKITKRGQNVTFRCDPISEHNRLYWYRQTLGQGPEFLTYFQNEAQLEKSRLLSDRFSAERPKGSFSTLEIQRTEQGDSAMYLCASSVTGQVGELFFGEGSRLTVL.

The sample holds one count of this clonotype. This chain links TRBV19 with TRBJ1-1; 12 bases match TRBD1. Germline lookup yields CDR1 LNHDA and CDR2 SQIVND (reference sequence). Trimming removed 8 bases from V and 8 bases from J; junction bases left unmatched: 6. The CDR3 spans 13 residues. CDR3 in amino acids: CASSGTGGLEAFF. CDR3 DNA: TGTGCCAGTTCCGGGACAGGGGGCCTCGAAGCTTTCTTT. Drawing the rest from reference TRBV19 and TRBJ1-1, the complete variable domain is DGGITQSPKYLFRKEGQNVTLSCEQNLNHDAMYWYRQDPGQGLRLIYYSQIVNDFQKGDIAEGYSVSREKKESFPLTVTSAQKNPTAFYLCASSGTGGLEAFFGQGTRLTVV.

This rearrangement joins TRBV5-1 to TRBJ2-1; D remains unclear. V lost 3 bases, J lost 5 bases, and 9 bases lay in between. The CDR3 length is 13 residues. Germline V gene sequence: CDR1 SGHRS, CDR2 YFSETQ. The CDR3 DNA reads TGCGCCAGCAGCTATCCTACTCACAATGAGCAGTTCTTC. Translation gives CASSYPTHNEQFF.

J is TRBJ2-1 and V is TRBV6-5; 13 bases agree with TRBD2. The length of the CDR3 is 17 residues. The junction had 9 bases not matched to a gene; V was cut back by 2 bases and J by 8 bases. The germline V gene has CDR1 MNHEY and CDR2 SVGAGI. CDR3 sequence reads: CASSYAGLAGVLDEQFF. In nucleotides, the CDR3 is TGTGCCAGCAGTTACGCCGGACTAGCGGGAGTCTTGGATGAGCAGTTCTTC.

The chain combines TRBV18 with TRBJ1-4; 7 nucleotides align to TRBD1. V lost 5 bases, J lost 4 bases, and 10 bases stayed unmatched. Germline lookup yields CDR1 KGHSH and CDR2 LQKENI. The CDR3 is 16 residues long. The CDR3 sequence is CASSSGQPSLNEKLFF. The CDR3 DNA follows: TGTGCCAGCTCATCGGGACAGCCCTCGCTTAATGAAAAACTGTTTTTT.

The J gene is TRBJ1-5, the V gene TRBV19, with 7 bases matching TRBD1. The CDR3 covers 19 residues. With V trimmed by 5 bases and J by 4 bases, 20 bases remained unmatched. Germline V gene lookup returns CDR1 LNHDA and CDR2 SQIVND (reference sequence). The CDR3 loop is CASSLRGGTEQRANQPQHF. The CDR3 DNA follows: TGTGCCAGTAGTCTTCGTGGAGGGACAGAACAGAGGGCTAATCAGCCCCAGCATTTT. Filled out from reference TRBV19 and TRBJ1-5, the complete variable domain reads DGGITQSPKYLFRKEGQNVTLSCEQNLNHDAMYWYRQDPGQGLRLIYYSQIVNDFQKGDIAEGYSVSREKKESFPLTVTSAQKNPTAFYLCASSLRGGTEQRANQPQHFGDGTRLSIL.

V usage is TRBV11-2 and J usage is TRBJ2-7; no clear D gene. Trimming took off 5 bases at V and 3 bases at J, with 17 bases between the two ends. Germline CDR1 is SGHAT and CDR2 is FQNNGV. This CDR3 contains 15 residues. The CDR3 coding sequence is TGTGCCAGCAGCCTAGGCCCACAGCAAAACTACGAGCAGTACTTC. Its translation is CASSLGPQQNYEQYF.

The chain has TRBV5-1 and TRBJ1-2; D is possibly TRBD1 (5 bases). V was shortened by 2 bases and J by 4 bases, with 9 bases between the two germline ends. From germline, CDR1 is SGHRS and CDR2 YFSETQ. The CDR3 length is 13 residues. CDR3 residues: CASSFGQGYGYTF. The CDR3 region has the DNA TGCGCCAGCAGCTTCGGGCAGGGCTATGGCTACACCTTC.

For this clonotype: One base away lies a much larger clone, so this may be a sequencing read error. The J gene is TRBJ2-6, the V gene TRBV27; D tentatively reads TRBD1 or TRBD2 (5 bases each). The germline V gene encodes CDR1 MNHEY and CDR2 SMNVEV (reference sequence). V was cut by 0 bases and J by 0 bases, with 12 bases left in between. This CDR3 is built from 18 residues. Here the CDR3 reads CASSLSVGRCSGANVLTF. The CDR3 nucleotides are TGTGCCAGCAGTTTATCGGTGGGACGGTGCTCTGGGGCCAACGTCCTGACTTTC.

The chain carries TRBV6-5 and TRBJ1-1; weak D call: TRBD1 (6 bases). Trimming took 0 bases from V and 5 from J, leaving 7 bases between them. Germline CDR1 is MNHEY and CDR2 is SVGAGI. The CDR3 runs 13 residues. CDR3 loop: CASSYSTGTEAFF. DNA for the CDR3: TGTGCCAGCAGTTACTCCACAGGGACTGAAGCTTTCTTT.

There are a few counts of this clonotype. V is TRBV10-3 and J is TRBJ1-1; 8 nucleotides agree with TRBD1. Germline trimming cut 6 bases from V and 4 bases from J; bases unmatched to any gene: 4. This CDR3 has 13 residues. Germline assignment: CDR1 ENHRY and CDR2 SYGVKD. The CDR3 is CAIRITGGTEAFF. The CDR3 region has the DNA TGTGCCATCAGGATAACAGGGGGCACTGAAGCTTTCTTT.

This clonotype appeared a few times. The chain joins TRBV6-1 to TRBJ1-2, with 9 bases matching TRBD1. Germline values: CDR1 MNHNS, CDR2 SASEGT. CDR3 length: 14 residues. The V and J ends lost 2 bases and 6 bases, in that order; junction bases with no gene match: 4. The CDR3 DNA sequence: TGTGCCAGCAGTGAAAGGGGGGACAGGGATGGCTACACCTTC. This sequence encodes CASSERGDRDGYTF.

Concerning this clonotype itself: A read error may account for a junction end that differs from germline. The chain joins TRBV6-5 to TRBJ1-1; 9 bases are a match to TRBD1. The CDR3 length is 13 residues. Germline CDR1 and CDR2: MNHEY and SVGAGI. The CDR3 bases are TGTGCCAGCAGCCAGGGACAGGGTGTAGTGAAGGAATTT. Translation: CASSQGQGVVKEF.